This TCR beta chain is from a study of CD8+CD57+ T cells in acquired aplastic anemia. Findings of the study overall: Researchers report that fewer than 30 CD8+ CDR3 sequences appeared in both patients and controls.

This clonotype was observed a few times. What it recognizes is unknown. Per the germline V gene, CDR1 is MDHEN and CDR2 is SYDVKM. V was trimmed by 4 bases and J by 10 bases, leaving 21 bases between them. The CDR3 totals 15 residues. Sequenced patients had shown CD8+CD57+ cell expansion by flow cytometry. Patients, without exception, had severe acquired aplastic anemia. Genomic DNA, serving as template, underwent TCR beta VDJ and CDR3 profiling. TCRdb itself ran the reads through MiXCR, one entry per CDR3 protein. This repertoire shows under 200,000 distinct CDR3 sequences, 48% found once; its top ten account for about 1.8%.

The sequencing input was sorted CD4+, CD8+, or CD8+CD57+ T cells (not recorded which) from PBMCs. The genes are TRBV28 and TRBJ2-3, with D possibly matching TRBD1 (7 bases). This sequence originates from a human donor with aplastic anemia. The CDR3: CASSSAGGLSLAQYF. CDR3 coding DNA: TGTGCCAGCAGTTCCGCAGGGGGGCTCTCCCTAGCGCAGTATTTT. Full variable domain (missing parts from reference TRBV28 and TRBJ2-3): DVKVTQSSRYLVKRTGEKVFLECVQDMDHENMFWYRQDPGLGLRLIYFSYDVKMKEKGDIPEGYSVSREKKERFSLILESASTNQTSMYLCASSSAGGLSLAQYFGPGTRLTVL.